This T cell receptor beta chain emerged from a study of blood T cells in healthy people across ages. Whole-study findings and limits: Percentage of naive T cells showed a strong correlation with TCR beta diversity.

The amount of total RNA extracted per sample was at least 6 micrograms. A second PCR, run for about 6 to 11 cycles, used a sample-barcoded 5' primer plus a J-beta primer mix. Every molecule of cDNA carried a tag from a template-switch adaptor with 12 random nucleotides. TCRdb redid the calling of the 5' RACE reads with MiXCR, one entry per CDR3 protein. The repertoire holds around 1.7 million distinct CDR3 sequences, with 25% to 30% as singletons. CDR3 length: 12 residues. V lost 5 bases and J 9 bases, leaving 16 bases between the germline ends. Germline CDR1 DFQATT, CDR2 SNEGSKA (reference sequence). Notes on this clonotype: Antigen unknown.

This sequence joins TRBV20-1 and TRBJ1-2, with D hard to call. The receptor was isolated from a woman in her thirties in good health. The sequenced sample consisted of blood. The CDR3 protein is CSAGVPGNSYTF. As DNA, the CDR3 is TGCAGTGCTGGAGTTCCCGGGAATAGCTACACCTTC.